A selection of T cell receptor beta chains follows, all from one sample in a study of identical twins. TCRdb independently ran MiXCR on the 5' RACE reads; one entry per CDR3 protein. The sample includes some 1,600,000 distinct CDR3 sequences, about 30% of them seen just once. Sequencing used cord blood. The receptors originated from a newborn girl in good health. Both conserved end residues are part of each CDR3. D genes are given only for firm matches. Size is stated for part of the rows, as once, few or many counts, or as a class when the clone is expanded.

J gene	clone size	D gene	V gene	CDR3 DNA	CDR3 protein
TRBJ2-7	many	.	TRBV6-6	TGTGCCAGCAGTTACTCGGGTTCCGAGCAGTACTTC	CASSYSGSEQYF
TRBJ2-7	.	.	TRBV14	TGTGCCAGCAGCCGGGTGCTATGTGGGAGTAGTTCCTACGAGCGGTACTTC	CASSRVLCGSSSYERYF
TRBJ2-5	few	.	TRBV7-6	TGTGCCAGCAGCTCCTTAAGGAGGGAGACCCAGTACTTC	CASSSLRRETQYF
TRBJ2-1	.	.	TRBV4-2	TGTGCCAGCAGCCAGTTCCGGCCGCCTGAGCAGTTCTTC	CASSQFRPPEQFF
TRBJ2-5	.	.	TRBV6-6	TGTGCCAGCTCCTCTGGAGGGGTATCTGAGTACTTC	CASSSGGVSEYF
TRBJ2-7	.	.	TRBV4-1	TGCGCCAGCAGCCAAGCATCTACAACCTCCTACGAGCAGTACTTC	CASSQASTTSYEQYF
TRBJ2-7	.	.	TRBV18	TGTGCCAGCTCACCAGGGGAATCAAGCTCCTACGAGCAGTACTTC	CASSPGESSSYEQYF
TRBJ2-3	.	.	TRBV24-1	TGTGCCACCAGTGATTTTGAGGGAGGTACAGATACGCAGTATTTT	CATSDFEGGTDTQYF
TRBJ1-4	few	TRBD1	TRBV10-3	TGTGCCATCAGTGAGCCCCGACAGGGTGAAAAACTGTTTTTT	CAISEPRQGEKLFF
TRBJ2-7	few	.	TRBV12-3/TRBV12-4	TGTGCCAGCAGTTTAGGGACTCGGCTACTTCCCAAGTACAATGAGCAGTACTTC	CASSLGTRLLPKYNEQYF
TRBJ2-4	many	.	TRBV4-2	TGTGCCAGCAGCCAAGGGACTAACGTAAACATTCAGTACTTC	CASSQGTNVNIQYF
TRBJ2-5	.	.	TRBV29-1	TGCAGCGTTGAAGGGGGGACTTTTAAAGAGACCCAGTACTTC	CSVEGGTFKETQYF
TRBJ1-6	.	.	TRBV3-1	TGTGCCAGCACCCGCACGGACGGGAATAATTCACCCCTCCACTTT	CASTRTDGNNSPLHF
TRBJ2-5	.	.	TRBV21-1	TGTGCCAGCAGCAAAGTAGGACTAGCTGCGCAAGAGACCCAGTACTTC	CASSKVGLAAQETQYF
TRBJ1-3	.	.	TRBV24-1	TGTGCCACCAGTGATTTAGCCGGAAACACCATATATTTT	CATSDLAGNTIYF
TRBJ1-5	many	.	TRBV3-1	TGTGCCAGCAGCCAATTGGGGCAGCCCCAGCATTTT	CASSQLGQPQHF
TRBJ1-1	.	.	TRBV5-1	TGCGCCAGCAGCTTGGCCGATACAGTAAAGGGGACTGAAGCTTCCTTT	CASSLADTVKGTEASF
TRBJ2-1	few	.	TRBV7-2	TGTGCCAGCAGCCGGAAATACAGGGATGAGCAGTTCTTC	CASSRKYRDEQFF
TRBJ1-2	.	.	TRBV5-1	TGCGCCAGCAGCCGCGACAATCCCTCGAACTATGGCTACACCTTC	CASSRDNPSNYGYTF
TRBJ1-6	.	TRBD1	TRBV20-1	TGCAGTGCGGAGCACCGAGGGACAGGTTATAATTCACCCCTCCACTTT	CSAEHRGTGYNSPLHF
TRBJ1-2	.	TRBD1	TRBV4-1	TGCGCCTGCAGCCAACCTGGACAGGGCAGGGGCTACACCTTC	CACSQPGQGRGYTF
TRBJ2-1	.	TRBD2	TRBV9	TGTGCCAGCAGCGTAGCCCGAGTGACTAGCGGGATCGCCTACAATGAGCAGTTCTTC	CASSVARVTSGIAYNEQFF
TRBJ2-5	.	.	TRBV6-1	TGTGCCAGCAATCCAGGGGAAGAGACCCAGTACTTC	CASNPGEETQYF
TRBJ1-6	few	.	TRBV28	TGTGCCAGCAGAAAGGGCAATTCACCCCTCCACTTT	CASRKGNSPLHF
TRBJ1-2	.	TRBD1	TRBV5-1	TGCGCCAGCAGCTTGAAGACAGGGGGCGTCTATGGCTACACCTTC	CASSLKTGGVYGYTF
TRBJ2-3	.	TRBD2	TRBV9	TGTGCCAGCAGCTCTTGGGGCGGGAGTATCGCAGATACGCAGTATTTT	CASSSWGGSIADTQYF
TRBJ2-6	few	TRBD1	TRBV10-3	TGTGCCATCAGTGAGGGGACAGTCCCTGGGGCCAACGTCCTGACTTTC	CAISEGTVPGANVLTF
TRBJ2-4	few	.	TRBV5-6	TGTGCCAGCAGCTTGTGGGTGGGAGGCGAAGCCAAAAACATTCAGTACTTC	CASSLWVGGEAKNIQYF
TRBJ1-2	.	.	TRBV5-1	TGCGCCAGCAGCGCAAGGATATCGGACAATTATGGCTACACCTTC	CASSARISDNYGYTF
TRBJ1-2	once	.	TRBV7-9	TGTGCCAGCAGCTTGGACGGCTACAATCGCTACACCTTC	CASSLDGYNRYTF
TRBJ2-7	many	.	TRBV10-3	TGTGCCATCAGTGAGTCGACTCGGAGCTCCTACGAGCAGTACTTC	CAISESTRSSYEQYF
TRBJ1-4	once	TRBD1	TRBV20-1	TGCAGTGCTGGGCGGACAGGGGATGAAAAACTGTTTTTT	CSAGRTGDEKLFF
TRBJ2-1	.	TRBD2	TRBV27	TGTGCCAGCAGTTCCAGGACTAGCGTGCACAATGAGCAGTTCTTC	CASSSRTSVHNEQFF
TRBJ2-1	.	.	TRBV7-9	TGTGCCAGCAGCTTGTCCCCCCGCGCTTACTACAATGAGCAGTTCTTC	CASSLSPRAYYNEQFF
TRBJ2-5	many	.	TRBV5-1	TGCGCCAGCAGCTTGGGGGAAGAGACCCAGTACTTC	CASSLGEETQYF
TRBJ1-1	.	TRBD1	TRBV6-1	TGTGCCAGCAAAGGGACAGGGGGCGCGAATGGGGAAGCTTTCTTT	CASKGTGGANGEAFF
TRBJ2-7	few	TRBD1	TRBV27	TGTGCCAGCAGTTCCCGCCGCGGGACAGGGTTATACGAGCAGTACTTC	CASSSRRGTGLYEQYF
TRBJ1-2	.	.	TRBV12-3/TRBV12-4	TGTGCCAGCAACGCATCTCCGGTACCTACGTATGGCTACACCTTC	CASNASPVPTYGYTF
TRBJ2-4	.	.	TRBV18	TGTGCCAGCTCACCCCAGGGGACTTTAAACATTCAGTACTTC	CASSPQGTLNIQYF
TRBJ2-5	many	TRBD2	TRBV12-3/TRBV12-4	TGTGCCAGCAGGACAAGCGGGAGGGGAGAGACCCAGTACTTC	CASRTSGRGETQYF
TRBJ2-3	.	TRBD2	TRBV9	TGTGCCAGCAGCGTAGAGCGGGAATACACAGATACGCAGTATTTT	CASSVEREYTDTQYF
TRBJ2-1	.	TRBD2	TRBV19	TGTGCCTCCTCCCCCCAGCGGGAGGTAGATGAGCAGTTCTTC	CASSPQREVDEQFF
TRBJ2-3	few	.	TRBV28	TGTGCCAGCAGTTCGTATGAGGCGGGAAGCACAGATACGCAGTATTTT	CASSSYEAGSTDTQYF
TRBJ2-4	.	TRBD2	TRBV7-2	TGTGCCAGCAGCCAGCGGACTAGCGGGACTCCCAAAAACATTCAGTACTTC	CASSQRTSGTPKNIQYF
TRBJ2-3	few	TRBD2	TRBV5-1	TGCGCCAGCAGCGGAACCTACGGACTAGCGGGAGTTAAAGATACGCAGTATTTT	CASSGTYGLAGVKDTQYF
TRBJ1-2	few	.	TRBV12-5	TGTGCTAGTGGTCTCTCGGCGAACTATGGCTACACCTTC	CASGLSANYGYTF
TRBJ2-3	.	TRBD2	TRBV12-3/TRBV12-4	TGTGCCAGCAGCTATGGACTAGCGGGATGGGTAGATACGCAGTATTTT	CASSYGLAGWVDTQYF
TRBJ1-2	few	.	TRBV4-2	TGTGCCAGCAGCCAGAGGGGAGAGGGCTACACCTTC	CASSQRGEGYTF
TRBJ2-5	.	TRBD2	TRBV12-3/TRBV12-4	TGTGCCAGCAGGCTAGCGGGAACCTTCTACAATGAGCAGTACTTC	CASRLAGTFYNEQYF
TRBJ2-3	few	TRBD2	TRBV7-7	TGTGCCAGCAGCTCTGGGACTAGCCCCGGCACAGATACGCAGTATTTT	CASSSGTSPGTDTQYF
TRBJ1-4	few	.	TRBV12-3/TRBV12-4	TGTGCCAGCAGTTTCGGGGGGGGAGAGGAAAAACTGTTTTTT	CASSFGGGEEKLFF
TRBJ2-3	few	TRBD1	TRBV14	TGTGCCAGCAGCCAAGCTACCGGGACAGGGGGCACAGATACGCAGTATTTT	CASSQATGTGGTDTQYF
TRBJ2-7	few	TRBD2	TRBV20-1	TGCAGTGCTCCCCCCCTAGCGGCCAACTCCTACGAGCAGTACTTC	CSAPPLAANSYEQYF
TRBJ2-7	few	TRBD1	TRBV20-1	TGCAGTGCTAGAGTTGGGACAGGTAACTACGAGCAGTACTTC	CSARVGTGNYEQYF
TRBJ2-1	.	TRBD2	TRBV7-9	TGTGCCACGGAGACTAGCGGGAGGGCCGGAAGCTCCTACAATGAGCAGTTCTTC	CATETSGRAGSSYNEQFF
TRBJ2-3	.	.	TRBV6-1	TGTGCCGGCAGTGAAGGGACAGATACGCAGTATTTT	CAGSEGTDTQYF
TRBJ2-1	few	.	TRBV7-2	TGTGCCAGCAGCTTAGGATTGGGCTGGGGGACGGTATACAATGAGCAGTTCTTC	CASSLGLGWGTVYNEQFF